A single sample is the source of the 8 T cell receptor beta chains below, sequenced in a study of blood T cell repertoires in COVID-19. The table came from immunoSEQ multiplex PCR; TCRdb's copy has only in-frame clones and leaves some out. The sample holds some 190,000 clones, roughly 84% seen once. The sample taken for sequencing was PBMCs or T cells enriched from blood (not recorded which). The receptor source for this set is a woman in her thirties who had been exposed to COVID-19.

The chain combines TRBV10-3 with TRBJ2-7; no reliable D call. Germline CDR1 ENHRY, CDR2 SYGVKD. V was shortened by 6 bases and J by 4 bases, with 7 bases between the two germline ends. The CDR3 totals 11 residues. CDR3 DNA sequence: TGTGCCATCAGCGTAGATTACGAGCAGTACTTC. As protein: CAISVDYEQYF.

The V and J genes are TRBV27 and TRBJ2-1; D is possibly TRBD1 (6 bases). From germline, CDR1 is MNHEY and CDR2 SMNVEV (reference sequence). V gave up 7 bases and J gave up 11 bases, with 12 bases separating them. CDR3 size: 11 residues. The CDR3 nucleotides read TGTGCCAGCAACACCGGACAGAAGCAGTTCTTC. Translating it yields CASNTGQKQFF.

The V call is TRBV4-3, the J call TRBJ2-5; no firm D call. CDR1 and CDR2 from the germline V gene are LGHNA and YSLEER. The CDR3 has 13 amino acids. The V and J ends lost 0 bases and 7 bases respectively, with 9 bases between them. The CDR3 DNA is TGCGCCAGCAGCCAAGATAACACCCGGACCCAGTACTTC. Translating gives CASSQDNTRTQYF.

This clone was seen only once. This chain links TRBV24-1 with TRBJ2-1, with no clear D. Germline CDR1 KGHDR, CDR2 SFDVKD. The CDR3 length is 14 residues. Trimming took 5 bases from V and 2 from J, leaving 9 bases between them. In nucleotides, the CDR3 is TGTGCCACCAGTGGGGCAGAGACCTACAATGAGCAGTTCTTC. Protein sequence: CATSGAETYNEQFF.

This clone was seen only a few times. J is TRBJ2-7 and V is TRBV5-6; 10 bases agree with TRBD2. The CDR3 runs to 16 residues. The germline V gene encodes CDR1 SGHDT and CDR2 YYEEEE. Trimming at V came to 4 bases and at J to 1 base, leaving 8 bases not matched to a gene. The CDR3 DNA follows: TGTGCCAGCAGCAGGACACTAGCGGGGTTTTCCTACGAGCAGTACTTC. Translating it yields CASSRTLAGFSYEQYF. Based on the CDR3 plus reference TRBV5-6 and TRBJ2-7, the full variable domain is DAGVTQSPTHLIKTRGQQVTLRCSPKSGHDTVSWYQQALGQGPQFIFQYYEEEERQRGNFPDRFSGHQFPNYSSELNVNALLLGDSALYLCASSRTLAGFSYEQYFGPGTRLTVT.

As to this clone: An end of the junction does not agree with germline; a read error may underlie this. This specimen includes other DNA sequences encoding the same CDR3. This sequence joins TRBV20-1 and TRBJ1-2; no clear D. The CDR3 contains 10 residues. Germline assignment: CDR1 DFQATT and CDR2 SNEGSKA (reference sequence). CDR3 DNA: TGCAGTGCCCCGGACTATGGCTATACCTTC. This codes for CSAPDYGYTF.

V gene TRBV6-6 combines with J gene TRBJ1-1; no definite D call. The length of the CDR3 is 14 residues. CDR1 and CDR2 (germline): MNHNY, SVGAGI (reference sequence). The V end was cut by 2 bases, the J end by 8 bases, with 15 bases between. In nucleotides, the CDR3 is TGTGCCAGCAGTTACGCGACGGTCGACTTCGAAGCTTTCTTT. Translated, it gives CASSYATVDFEAFF.

The rearrangement joins TRBV28 to TRBJ2-4; 9 bases are shared with TRBD1. This CDR3 region has 15 residues. The V gene's germline CDR1 is MDHEN and CDR2 SYDVKM. The trim removed 7 bases at V and 4 bases at J, leaving 8 bases unmatched. CDR3 nucleotides: TGTGCCAGCATGGACCGGACAGGGGAGAAAAACATTCAGTACTTC. Translated, it gives CASMDRTGEKNIQYF.